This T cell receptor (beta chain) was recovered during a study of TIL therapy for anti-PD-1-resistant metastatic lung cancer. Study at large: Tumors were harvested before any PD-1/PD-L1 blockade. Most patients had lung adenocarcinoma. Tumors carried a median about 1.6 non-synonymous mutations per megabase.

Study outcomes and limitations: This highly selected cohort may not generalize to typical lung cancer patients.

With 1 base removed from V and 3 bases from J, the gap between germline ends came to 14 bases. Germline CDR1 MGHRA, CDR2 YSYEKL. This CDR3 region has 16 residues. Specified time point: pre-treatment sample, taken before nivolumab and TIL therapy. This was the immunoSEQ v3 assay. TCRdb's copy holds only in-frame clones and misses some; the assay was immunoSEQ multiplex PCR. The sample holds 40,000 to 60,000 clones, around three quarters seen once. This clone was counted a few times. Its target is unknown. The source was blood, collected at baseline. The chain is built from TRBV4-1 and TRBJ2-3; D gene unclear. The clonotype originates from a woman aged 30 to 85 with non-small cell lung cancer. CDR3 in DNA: TGCGCCAGCAGCCAAGTCATGGGAAAAGCTACAGATACGCAGTATTTT. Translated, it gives CASSQVMGKATDTQYF.